The 16 T cell receptor beta chains listed next were all sequenced from one sample in a study of blood T cell repertoires in COVID-19. Sequencing was performed with immunoSEQ multiplex PCR; in TCRdb, only in-frame clones are kept and a portion is missing. Counted here are around 190,000 clones, 65% to 90% occurring once; the ten biggest clones make up less than 15%. The material sequenced was peripheral blood. The receptor set was obtained from a human donor in a cohort sampled during active COVID-19.

CDR3 sequence reads: CASSLTKGGGFKNIQYF. DNA for the CDR3: TGTGCCAGCAGCTTGACCAAGGGGGGGGGTTTTAAAAACATTCAGTACTTC. The chain has TRBV11-2 and TRBJ2-4; maybe TRBD2 (7 bases). The CDR3 spans 17 residues. Germline CDR1 is SGHAT and CDR2 is FQNNGV. The V gene lost 3 bases and the J gene lost 4 bases, with 19 bases spanning the gap.

V is TRBV29-1 and J is TRBJ2-3, with 12 bases identical to TRBD2. CDR1 and CDR2 from the germline V gene are SQVTM and ANQGSEA. V dropped 0 bases and J dropped 0; count of bases not matched to a gene: 7. This CDR3 region has 18 residues. CDR3 region: CSVEDLLAGGPSTDTQYF. CDR3 in DNA: TGCAGCGTTGAAGATCTGCTAGCGGGAGGGCCGAGCACAGATACGCAGTATTTT.

The chain couples TRBV24-1 to TRBJ2-1; 12 nucleotides agree with TRBD2. The ends lost 2 bases at V and 3 bases at J; junction bases unmatched: 1. The CDR3 runs 16 residues. Germline-derived CDR1 and CDR2 are KGHDR and SFDVKD. CDR3 residues: CATSDSSGRVYNEQFF. The CDR3, as DNA: TGTGCCACCAGTGATTCTAGCGGGAGGGTCTACAATGAGCAGTTCTTC.

The V and J genes are TRBV6-5 and TRBJ1-6; D might be TRBD1 (5 bases). The CDR3 extends over 16 amino acids. From germline, CDR1 is MNHEY and CDR2 SVGAGI. V dropped 0 bases and J dropped 5 bases, with 11 bases sitting between them. The CDR3 spells CASSYSGNRNNSPLHF. CDR3 DNA: TGTGCCAGCAGTTACTCGGGGAACAGGAATAATTCACCCCTCCACTTT.

V is TRBV28 and J is TRBJ1-1; a possible D gene is TRBD1 (6 bases). CDR3 length: 14 residues. V lost 6 bases and J lost 3, with 14 bases in between. Per the germline V gene, CDR1 is MDHEN and CDR2 is SYDVKM. The CDR3 DNA follows: TGTGCCAGCAGCGGAGGGGGAGGGGACACTGAAGCTTTCTTT. Encoded protein: CASSGGGGDTEAFF.

V and J are TRBV21-1 and TRBJ2-7; the tabulated D call, TRBD2, remains unverified against the DNA. TRBV21-1 is noted as a pseudogene. This CDR3 is built from 16 residues. The CDR3 nucleotides read TGTGCCAGCAGCGATCCCGGGACTAGCGGGAGGCGCGAGCAGTACTTC. This translates into CASSDPGTSGRREQYF.

The chain carries TRBV28 and TRBJ2-2; no firm D call. V lost 5 bases and J lost 0, with 10 bases in between. The length of the CDR3 is 15 residues. The germline V gene has CDR1 MDHEN and CDR2 SYDVKM. The CDR3 spells CASSPRGSNTGELFF. CDR3 DNA sequence: TGTGCCAGCAGTCCCCGCGGCTCGAACACCGGGGAGCTGTTTTTT.

V is TRBV7-9 and J is TRBJ2-1; D uncertain. There are 14 residues in the CDR3. Germline V gives CDR1 SEHNR, CDR2 FQNEAQ (reference sequence). The germline V and J ends were trimmed by 1 base and 3 bases, with 7 bases remaining between them. CDR3: CASSLESVYNEQFF. CDR3 DNA sequence: TGTGCCAGCAGCTTAGAATCAGTCTACAATGAGCAGTTCTTC.

This chain joins TRBV19 and TRBJ2-7, with TRBD1 identical over 10 bases. V shed 5 bases, J shed 2 bases, and the junction held 6 bases outside the gene matches. Germline V gene sequence: CDR1 LNHDA, CDR2 SQIVND (reference sequence). This CDR3 region has 15 residues. CDR3 DNA sequence: TGTGCCAGTAGTTCGGGACAGGGGCGGACCTACGAGCAGTACTTC. It yields the protein CASSSGQGRTYEQYF.

This sequence joins TRBV27 and TRBJ2-1; maybe TRBD2 (7 bases). The CDR3 has 16 residues. V lost 5 bases and J lost 2, with 16 bases in between. The germline V gene encodes CDR1 MNHEY and CDR2 SMNVEV (reference sequence). The CDR3 bases are TGTGCCAGCAGTACGGGGGGCGCGGGAACCTACAATGAGCAGTTCTTC. It is translated as CASSTGGAGTYNEQFF.

The table lists this clone with a few counts. The CDR3, as DNA: TGTGCCAGCAGCGTGGGCCCTCTAAATGAAAAACTGTTTTTT. Translating gives CASSVGPLNEKLFF. The gene calls are TRBV5-5 and TRBJ1-4; D gene unclear. V gave up 4 bases and J gave up 5 bases, with 12 bases separating them. CDR1 and CDR2 (germline): SGHKS, YYEKEE (reference sequence). The CDR3 is made up of 14 amino acids.

This clone was seen a handful of times. The rearrangement joins TRBV2 to TRBJ1-2; possibly TRBD1 for D (5 bases). The length of the CDR3 is 16 residues. Germline assignment: CDR1 SNHLY and CDR2 FYNNEI. The V gene lost 2 bases and the J gene lost 5 bases, with 18 bases spanning the gap. CDR3 protein: CASSEPRGGYIYGYTF. The CDR3 nucleotides read TGTGCCAGCAGTGAACCCCGGGGGGGTTATATATATGGCTACACCTTC.

The chain has TRBV13 and TRBJ2-7; D may be TRBD2 (6 bases). Germline V lookup: CDR1 PRHDT, CDR2 FYEKMQ (reference sequence). This CDR3 is 13 amino acids long. Trimming removed 6 bases at V and 6 bases at J, with 15 bases between. The CDR3 loop is CASRAGWTAEQYF. In DNA form, the CDR3 reads TGTGCCAGCAGGGCGGGGTGGACGGCCGAGCAGTACTTC.

This clone has more than one count but fewer than ten. DNA of the CDR3: TGTGCCAGCAGCATGGCTTCTAGCGGGATGGGGTACGAGCAGTACTTC. This gives the protein CASSMASSGMGYEQYF. The gene calls are TRBV7-2 and TRBJ2-7, with 9 bases aligning to TRBD2. Losses at the gene ends were 5 bases for V and 4 bases for J; bases not matched to a gene: 12. Per the germline V gene, CDR1 is SGHTA and CDR2 is FQGNSA. This CDR3 contains 16 residues.

V usage is TRBV4-2 and J usage is TRBJ2-5; the D is unclear. This CDR3 is 11 amino acids long. Germline-derived CDR1 and CDR2 are LGHNA and YNFKEQ. The ends were cut back, 1 base at V and 13 bases at J, with 10 bases in the middle. The CDR3 DNA sequence: TGTGCCAGCAGCCAAGGTTCTCTACGGTACTTC. Amino acid sequence: CASSQGSLRYF.

The chain employs TRBV19 and TRBJ1-1; maybe TRBD1 (5 bases). V gave up 5 bases and J gave up 0 bases, with 19 bases separating them. Per germline, CDR1 LNHDA and CDR2 SQIVND (reference sequence). The CDR3 loop spans 17 amino acids. The CDR3 nucleotides are TGTGCCAGTAGTCCTAGGGGCGCCGTGAAAATGAACACTGAAGCTTTCTTT. This translates into CASSPRGAVKMNTEAFF.